This T cell receptor beta chain comes out of a study of T cells in Graves' hyperthyroidism and ophthalmopathy. The CDR3 spans 16 residues. The germline gives CDR1 DFQATT, CDR2 SNEGSKA (reference sequence). Losses at the gene ends were 1 base for V and 2 bases for J; bases not matched to a gene: 7. There were TCR beta CDR3 regions amplified from RNA transcripts. HTBI primers drove first-round RT-PCR of the TCR CDR3. MiXCR, applied by TCRdb to the multiplex PCR reads, yields one record per CDR3 protein. The sample holds a few hundred thousand distinct CDR3 sequences; less than 20% are singletons and the top ten take 25% to 35%.

This rearrangement joins TRBV20-1 to TRBJ2-3, with TRBD2 matching 9 bases. This TCR was sampled from a woman aged 18-29 years with Graves' hyperthyroidism that later progressed to Graves' ophthalmopathy. Sequenced: blood. CDR3 sequence (DNA): TGCAGTGCTAGAGGCGGGAGGGCCACCCTCACAGATACGCAGTATTTT. This codes for CSARGGRATLTDTQYF.